This T cell receptor beta chain comes out of a study of PD-1 blockade in mismatch repair-deficient tumors. As for the study in general: Enrolled about 2013-2017, patients had progressing, pretreated mismatch repair-deficient cancers of approximately 13 types.

The germline gives CDR1 GTSNPN, CDR2 SVGIG (reference sequence). The CDR3 length is 13 residues. V was pared by 0 bases and J by 7 bases, with 3 bases of the junction left unmatched. This clone was recorded only once. The antigen is undetermined. Mismatch repair deficiency was confirmed in all patients, by PCR or immunohistochemistry. The TCR-sequenced patients were a few responders to pembrolizumab. Only in-frame clones appear in the TCRdb table, and some are missing; sequencing was by immunoSEQ multiplex PCR. Of some 84,000 clones in the sample, about 85% were seen once. Findings of the study overall: After pembrolizumab, tumor-resident clones rose rapidly, then generally contracted before radiologic responses.

The chain uses TRBV30 and TRBJ2-1; TRBD1 matches at 7 bases. This clonotype originated in an adult with mismatch repair-deficient cancer. The source was peripheral blood, collected 12 weeks after starting pembrolizumab. CDR3 in amino acids: CAWSVGQRNEQFF. CDR3 nucleotides: TGTGCCTGGAGTGTGGGACAGCGGAATGAGCAGTTCTTC.